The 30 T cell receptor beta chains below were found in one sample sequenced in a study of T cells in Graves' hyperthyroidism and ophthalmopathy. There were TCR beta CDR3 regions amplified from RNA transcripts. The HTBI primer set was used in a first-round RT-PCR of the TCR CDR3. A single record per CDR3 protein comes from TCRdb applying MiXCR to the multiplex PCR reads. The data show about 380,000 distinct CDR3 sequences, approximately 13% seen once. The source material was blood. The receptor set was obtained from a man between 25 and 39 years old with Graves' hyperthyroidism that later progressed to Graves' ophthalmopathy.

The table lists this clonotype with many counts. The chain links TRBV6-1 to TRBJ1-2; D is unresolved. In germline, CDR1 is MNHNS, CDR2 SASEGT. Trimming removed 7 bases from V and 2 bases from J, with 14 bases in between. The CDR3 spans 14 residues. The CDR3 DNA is TGTGCCAGCACCTCAGACATCCCCAACTATGGCTACACCTTC. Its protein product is CASTSDIPNYGYTF.

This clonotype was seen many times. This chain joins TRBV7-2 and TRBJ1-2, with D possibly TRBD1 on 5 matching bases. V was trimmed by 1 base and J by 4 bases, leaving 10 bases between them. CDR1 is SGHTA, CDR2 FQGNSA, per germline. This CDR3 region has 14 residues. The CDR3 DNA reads TGTGCCAGCAGCTTAGGGCTAGGGGCCTATGGCTACACCTTC. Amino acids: CASSLGLGAYGYTF.

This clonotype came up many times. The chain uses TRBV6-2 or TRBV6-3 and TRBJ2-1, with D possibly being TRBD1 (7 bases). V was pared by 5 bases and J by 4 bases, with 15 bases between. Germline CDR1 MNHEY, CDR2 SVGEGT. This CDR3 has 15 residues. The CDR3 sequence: CASSPVQGGYNEQFF. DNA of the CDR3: TGTGCCAGCAGTCCCGTTCAGGGGGGTTACAATGAGCAGTTCTTC.

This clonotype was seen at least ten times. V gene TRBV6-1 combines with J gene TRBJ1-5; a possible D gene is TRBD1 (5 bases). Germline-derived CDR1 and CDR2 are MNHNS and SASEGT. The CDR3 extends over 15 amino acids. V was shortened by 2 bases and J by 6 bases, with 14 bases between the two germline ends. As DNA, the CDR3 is TGTGCCAGCAGTGAAATGTCTACTGGGGGTCAGCCCCAGCATTTT. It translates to CASSEMSTGGQPQHF.

The CDR3 DNA reads as TGCAGCGTTGAAGGCCAGGGTGGGGGCTACACCTTC. Residues: CSVEGQGGGYTF. J is TRBJ1-2 and V is TRBV29-1; perhaps TRBD1 as D (5 bases). Trimming left V 1 base short and J 8 bases short, with 11 bases between. The germline gives CDR1 SQVTM, CDR2 ANQGSEA. The CDR3 sequence is 12 residues long.

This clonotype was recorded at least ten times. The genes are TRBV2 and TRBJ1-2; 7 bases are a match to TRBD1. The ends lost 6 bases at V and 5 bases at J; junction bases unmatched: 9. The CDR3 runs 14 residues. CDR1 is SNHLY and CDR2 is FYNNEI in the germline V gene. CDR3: CASSRQGTEYGYTF. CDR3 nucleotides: TGTGCCAGCAGCAGACAGGGAACTGAGTATGGCTACACCTTC.

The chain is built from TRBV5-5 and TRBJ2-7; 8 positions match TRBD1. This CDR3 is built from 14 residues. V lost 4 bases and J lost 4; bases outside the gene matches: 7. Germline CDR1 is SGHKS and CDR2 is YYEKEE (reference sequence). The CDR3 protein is CASSHDRGRYEQYF. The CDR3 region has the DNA TGTGCCAGCAGCCACGACAGGGGAAGGTACGAGCAGTACTTC.

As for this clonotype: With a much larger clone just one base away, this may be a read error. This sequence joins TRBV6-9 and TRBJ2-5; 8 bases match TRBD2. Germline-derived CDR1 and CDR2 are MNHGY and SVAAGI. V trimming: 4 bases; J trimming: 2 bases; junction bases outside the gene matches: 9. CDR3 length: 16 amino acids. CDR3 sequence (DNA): TGTGCCAGCAGTTGCTCGTTTGCGGGGGGTCAAGAGACCCAGTACTTC. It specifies CASSCSFAGGQETQYF.

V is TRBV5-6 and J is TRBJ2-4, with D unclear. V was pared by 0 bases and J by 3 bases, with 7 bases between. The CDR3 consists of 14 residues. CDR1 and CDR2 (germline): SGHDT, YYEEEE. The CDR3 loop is CASSLVAGKNIQYF. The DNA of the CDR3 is TGTGCCAGCAGCTTGGTAGCCGGCAAAAACATTCAGTACTTC. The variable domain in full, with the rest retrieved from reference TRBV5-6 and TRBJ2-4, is DAGVTQSPTHLIKTRGQQVTLRCSPKSGHDTVSWYQQALGQGPQFIFQYYEEEERQRGNFPDRFSGHQFPNYSSELNVNALLLGDSALYLCASSLVAGKNIQYFGAGTRLSVL.

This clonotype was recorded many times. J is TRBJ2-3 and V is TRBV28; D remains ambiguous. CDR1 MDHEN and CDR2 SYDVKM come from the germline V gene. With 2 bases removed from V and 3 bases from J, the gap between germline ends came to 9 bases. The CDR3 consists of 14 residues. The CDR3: CASSLDSTTDTQYF. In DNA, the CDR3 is TGTGCCAGCAGTTTAGACTCCACGACAGATACGCAGTATTTT.

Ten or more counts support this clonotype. The CDR3 DNA follows: TGCAGTGCTAGAGATGGGACAGGGGACACCGGGGAGCTGTTTTTT. Translated, it gives CSARDGTGDTGELFF. This rearrangement joins TRBV20-1 to TRBJ2-2; TRBD1 aligns across 10 bases. The V gene end was trimmed by 0 bases and the J gene end by 3 bases; junction bases not matched to a gene: 1. Germline CDR1 and CDR2: DFQATT and SNEGSKA (reference sequence). This CDR3 is built from 15 residues.

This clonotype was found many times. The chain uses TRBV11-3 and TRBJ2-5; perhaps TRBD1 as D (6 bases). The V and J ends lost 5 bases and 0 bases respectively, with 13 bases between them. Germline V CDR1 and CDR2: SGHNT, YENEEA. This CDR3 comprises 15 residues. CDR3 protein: CASSQWGHNQETQYF. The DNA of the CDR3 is TGTGCCAGCAGCCAATGGGGGCACAACCAAGAGACCCAGTACTTC.

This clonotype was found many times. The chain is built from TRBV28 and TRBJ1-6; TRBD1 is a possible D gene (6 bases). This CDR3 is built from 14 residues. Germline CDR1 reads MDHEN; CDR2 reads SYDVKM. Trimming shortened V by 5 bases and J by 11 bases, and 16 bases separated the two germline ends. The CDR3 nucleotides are TGTGCCAGCAGTGTCCCGGGGGCCAGGCCACCCCTCCACTTT. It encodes CASSVPGARPPLHF. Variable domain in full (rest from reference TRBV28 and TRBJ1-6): DVKVTQSSRYLVKRTGEKVFLECVQDMDHENMFWYRQDPGLGLRLIYFSYDVKMKEKGDIPEGYSVSREKKERFSLILESASTNQTSMYLCASSVPGARPPLHFGNGTRLTVT.

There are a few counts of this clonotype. CDR3 bases: TGTGCCAGCAGGCCTAACTATGGCTACACCTTC. It is translated as CASRPNYGYTF. The rearrangement links TRBV28 to TRBJ1-2; D ambiguous. Per germline, CDR1 MDHEN and CDR2 SYDVKM. The ends were cut back, 6 bases at V and 0 bases at J, with 2 bases in the middle. CDR3 length equals 11 residues.

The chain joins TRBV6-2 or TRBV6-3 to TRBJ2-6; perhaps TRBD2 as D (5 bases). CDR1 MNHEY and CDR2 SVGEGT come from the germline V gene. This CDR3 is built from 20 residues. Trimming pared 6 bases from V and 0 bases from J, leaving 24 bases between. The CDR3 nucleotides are TGTGCCAGCAGCGCCACCCGGGGAACAGAGCCTGGCTCTGGGGCCAACGTCCTGACTTTC. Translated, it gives CASSATRGTEPGSGANVLTF.

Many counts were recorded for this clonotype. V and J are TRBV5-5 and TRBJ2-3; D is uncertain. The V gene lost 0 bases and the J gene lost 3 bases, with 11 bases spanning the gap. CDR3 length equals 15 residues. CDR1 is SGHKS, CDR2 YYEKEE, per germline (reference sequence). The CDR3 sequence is CASSLESSATDTQYF. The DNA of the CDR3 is TGTGCCAGCAGCTTGGAGTCGTCAGCTACAGATACGCAGTATTTT.

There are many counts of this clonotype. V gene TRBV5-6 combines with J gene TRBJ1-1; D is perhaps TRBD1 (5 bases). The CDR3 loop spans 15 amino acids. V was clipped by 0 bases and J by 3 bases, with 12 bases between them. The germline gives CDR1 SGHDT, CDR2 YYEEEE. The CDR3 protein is CASSLARDRYTEAFF. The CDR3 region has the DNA TGTGCCAGCAGCTTGGCCCGGGACCGTTACACTGAAGCTTTCTTT.

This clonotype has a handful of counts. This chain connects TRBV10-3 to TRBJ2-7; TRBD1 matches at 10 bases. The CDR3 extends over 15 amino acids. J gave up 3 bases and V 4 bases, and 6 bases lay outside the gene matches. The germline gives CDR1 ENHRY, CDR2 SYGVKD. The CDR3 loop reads CAISASGQGSYEQYF. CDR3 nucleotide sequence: TGTGCCATCAGTGCCTCGGGACAGGGGAGCTACGAGCAGTACTTC.

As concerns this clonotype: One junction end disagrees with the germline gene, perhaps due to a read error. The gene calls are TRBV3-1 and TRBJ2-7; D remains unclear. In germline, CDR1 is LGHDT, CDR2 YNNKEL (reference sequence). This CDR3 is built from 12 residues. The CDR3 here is CASSQGGYELYF. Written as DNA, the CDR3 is TGTGCCAGCAGCCAAGGTGGCTACGAGCTGTACTTC.

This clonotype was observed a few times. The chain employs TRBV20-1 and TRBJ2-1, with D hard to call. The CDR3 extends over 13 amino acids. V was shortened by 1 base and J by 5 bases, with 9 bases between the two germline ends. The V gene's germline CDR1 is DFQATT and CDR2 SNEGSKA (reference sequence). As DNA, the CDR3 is TGCAGTGCTAGAGGATCGCGGAACAATGAGCAGTTCTTC. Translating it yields CSARGSRNNEQFF.

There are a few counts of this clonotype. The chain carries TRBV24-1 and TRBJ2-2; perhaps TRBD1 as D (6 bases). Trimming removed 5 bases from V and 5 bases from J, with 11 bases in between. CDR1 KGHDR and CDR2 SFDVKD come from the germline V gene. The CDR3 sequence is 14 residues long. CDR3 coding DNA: TGTGCCACCAGTGCAACAGGGCCTACCGGGGAGCTGTTTTTT. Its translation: CATSATGPTGELFF.

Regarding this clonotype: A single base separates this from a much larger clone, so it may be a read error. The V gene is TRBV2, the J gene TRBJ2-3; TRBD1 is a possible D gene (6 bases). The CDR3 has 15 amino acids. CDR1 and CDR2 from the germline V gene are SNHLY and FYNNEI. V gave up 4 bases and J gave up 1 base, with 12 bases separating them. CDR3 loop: CASSGQEIGTDTQYF. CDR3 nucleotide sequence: TGTGCCAGCAGTGGACAGGAAATCGGCACAGATACGCAGTATTTT.

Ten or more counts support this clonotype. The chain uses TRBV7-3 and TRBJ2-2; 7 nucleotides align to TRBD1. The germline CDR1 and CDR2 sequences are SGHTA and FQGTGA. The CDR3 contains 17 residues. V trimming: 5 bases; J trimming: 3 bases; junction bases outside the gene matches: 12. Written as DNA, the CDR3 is TGTGCCAGCAGCACACACACCTACAGGGGAGACACCGGGGAGCTGTTTTTT. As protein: CASSTHTYRGDTGELFF.

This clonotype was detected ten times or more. CDR3 loop: CSASPREQYF. CDR3 DNA sequence: TGCAGTGCTAGTCCCCGTGAGCAGTACTTC. The chain combines TRBV20-1 with TRBJ2-7; D not resolved. Germline-derived CDR1 and CDR2 are DFQATT and SNEGSKA (reference sequence). V lost 3 bases, J lost 7 bases, and 7 bases lay in between. The CDR3 spans 10 residues.

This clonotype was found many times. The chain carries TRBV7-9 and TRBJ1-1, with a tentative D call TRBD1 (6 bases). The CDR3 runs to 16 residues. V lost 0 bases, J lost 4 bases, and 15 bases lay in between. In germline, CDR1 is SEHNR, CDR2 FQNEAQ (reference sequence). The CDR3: CASSLANRESVTEAFF. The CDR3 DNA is TGTGCCAGCAGCTTAGCGAACAGGGAAAGCGTCACTGAAGCTTTCTTT.

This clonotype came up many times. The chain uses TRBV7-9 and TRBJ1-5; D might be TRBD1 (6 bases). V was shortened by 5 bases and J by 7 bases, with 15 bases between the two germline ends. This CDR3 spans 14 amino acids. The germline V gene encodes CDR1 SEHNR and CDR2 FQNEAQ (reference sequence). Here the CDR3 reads CASSQVGGRQPQHF. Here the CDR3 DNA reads TGTGCCAGCAGCCAAGTGGGGGGCAGGCAGCCCCAGCATTTT.

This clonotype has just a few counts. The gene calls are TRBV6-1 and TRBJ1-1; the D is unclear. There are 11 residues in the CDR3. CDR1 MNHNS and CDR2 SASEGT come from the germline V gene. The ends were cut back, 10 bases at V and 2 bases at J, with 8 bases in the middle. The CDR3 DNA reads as TGTGCCACCCGATATAACACTGAAGCTTTCTTT. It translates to CATRYNTEAFF.

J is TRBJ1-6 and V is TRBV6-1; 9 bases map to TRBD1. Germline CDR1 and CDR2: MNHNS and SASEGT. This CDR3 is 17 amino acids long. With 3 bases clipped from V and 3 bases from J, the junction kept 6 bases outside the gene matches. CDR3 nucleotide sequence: TGTGCCAGCAGTGATCCGGGACAGGGAAGCTATAATTCACCCCTCCACTTT. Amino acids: CASSDPGQGSYNSPLHF.

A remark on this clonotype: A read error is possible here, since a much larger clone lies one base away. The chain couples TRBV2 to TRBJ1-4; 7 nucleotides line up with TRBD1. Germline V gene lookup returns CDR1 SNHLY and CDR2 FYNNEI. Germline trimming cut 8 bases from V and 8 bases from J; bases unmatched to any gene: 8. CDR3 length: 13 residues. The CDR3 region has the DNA TGTGCCAGCCGGGGACAGCGTTGGGAAAAACTGTTTTTT. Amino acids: CASRGQRWEKLFF.

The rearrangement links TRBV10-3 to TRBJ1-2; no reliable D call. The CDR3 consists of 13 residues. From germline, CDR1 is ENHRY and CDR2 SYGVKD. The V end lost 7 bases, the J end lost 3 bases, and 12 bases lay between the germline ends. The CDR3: CAITGVPHYGYTF. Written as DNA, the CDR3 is TGTGCCATCACTGGGGTCCCCCACTATGGCTACACCTTC.